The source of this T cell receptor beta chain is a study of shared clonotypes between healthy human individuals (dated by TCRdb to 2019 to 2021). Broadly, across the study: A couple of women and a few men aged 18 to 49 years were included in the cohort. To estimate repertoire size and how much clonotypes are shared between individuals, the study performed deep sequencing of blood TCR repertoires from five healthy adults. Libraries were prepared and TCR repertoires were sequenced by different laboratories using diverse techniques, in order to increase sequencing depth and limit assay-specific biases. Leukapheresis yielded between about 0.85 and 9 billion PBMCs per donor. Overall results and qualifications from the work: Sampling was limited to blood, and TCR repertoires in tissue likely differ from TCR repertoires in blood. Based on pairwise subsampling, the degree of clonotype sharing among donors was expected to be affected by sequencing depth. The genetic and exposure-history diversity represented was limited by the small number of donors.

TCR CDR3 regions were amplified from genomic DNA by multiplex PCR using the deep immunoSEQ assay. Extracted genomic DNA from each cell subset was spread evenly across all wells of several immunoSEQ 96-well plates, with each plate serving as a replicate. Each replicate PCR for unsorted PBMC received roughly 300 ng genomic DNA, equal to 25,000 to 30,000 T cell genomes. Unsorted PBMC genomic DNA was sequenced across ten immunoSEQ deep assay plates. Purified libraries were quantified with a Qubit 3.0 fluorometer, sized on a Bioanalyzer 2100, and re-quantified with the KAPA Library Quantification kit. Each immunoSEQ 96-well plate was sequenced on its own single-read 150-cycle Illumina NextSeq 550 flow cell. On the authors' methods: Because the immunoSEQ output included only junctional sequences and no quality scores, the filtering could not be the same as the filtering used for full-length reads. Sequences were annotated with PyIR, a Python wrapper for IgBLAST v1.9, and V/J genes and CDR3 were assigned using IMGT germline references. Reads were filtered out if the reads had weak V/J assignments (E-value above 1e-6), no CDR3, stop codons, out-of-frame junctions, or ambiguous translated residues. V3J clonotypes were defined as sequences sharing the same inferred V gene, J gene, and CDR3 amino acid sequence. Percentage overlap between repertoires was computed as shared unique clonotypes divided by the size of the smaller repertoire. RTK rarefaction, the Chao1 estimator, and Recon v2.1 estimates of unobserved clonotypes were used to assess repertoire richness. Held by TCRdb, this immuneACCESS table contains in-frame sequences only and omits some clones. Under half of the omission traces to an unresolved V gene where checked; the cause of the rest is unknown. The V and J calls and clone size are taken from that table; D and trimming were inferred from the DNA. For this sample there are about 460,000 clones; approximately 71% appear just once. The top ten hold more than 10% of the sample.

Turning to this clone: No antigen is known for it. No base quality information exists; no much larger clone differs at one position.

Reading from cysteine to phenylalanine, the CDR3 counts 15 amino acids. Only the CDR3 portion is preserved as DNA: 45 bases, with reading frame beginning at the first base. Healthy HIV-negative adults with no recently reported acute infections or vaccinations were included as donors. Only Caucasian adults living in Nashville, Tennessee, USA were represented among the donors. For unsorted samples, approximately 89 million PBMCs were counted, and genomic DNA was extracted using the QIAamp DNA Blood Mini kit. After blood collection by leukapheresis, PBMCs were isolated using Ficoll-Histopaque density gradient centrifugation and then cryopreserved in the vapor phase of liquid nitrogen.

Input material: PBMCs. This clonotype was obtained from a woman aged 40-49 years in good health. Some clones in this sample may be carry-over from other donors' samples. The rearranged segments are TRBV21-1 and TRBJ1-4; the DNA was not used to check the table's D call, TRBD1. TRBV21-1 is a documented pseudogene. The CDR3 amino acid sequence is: CASSAKQGLGEKLFF. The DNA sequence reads TGTGCCAGCAGCGCCAAACAGGGCTTGGGGGAAAAACTGTTTTTT.